This T cell receptor (beta chain) was sequenced during a study of CD8 T cells in Susac syndrome. The sequenced target, TCR beta, came from blood CD8+ and CD4+ T cells. The multiple sclerosis control cohort comprised treatment-naive individuals presenting with stable or active relapsing-remitting disease. Germline V gene lookup returns CDR1 GTSNPN and CDR2 SVGIG (reference sequence). Trimming left V 3 bases short and J 2 bases short, with 11 bases between. The CDR3 contains 14 residues. Random hexamers were used to reverse transcribe about 0.45 to 1 ug of RNA. TCRdb re-called the immunoSEQ multiplex PCR reads through MiXCR, storing one row per CDR3 protein. The table includes 210,000 or so distinct CDR3 sequences, roughly 90% detected once.

The sequence was obtained from a human donor with multiple sclerosis. Material: CD8+ T cells from PBMCs. The chain joins TRBV30 to TRBJ1-5; weak D call: TRBD1 (5 bases). The CDR3 sequence is CAWRERGGNQPQHF. The CDR3 DNA reads as TGTGCCTGGAGGGAGAGAGGGGGCAATCAGCCCCAGCATTTT.